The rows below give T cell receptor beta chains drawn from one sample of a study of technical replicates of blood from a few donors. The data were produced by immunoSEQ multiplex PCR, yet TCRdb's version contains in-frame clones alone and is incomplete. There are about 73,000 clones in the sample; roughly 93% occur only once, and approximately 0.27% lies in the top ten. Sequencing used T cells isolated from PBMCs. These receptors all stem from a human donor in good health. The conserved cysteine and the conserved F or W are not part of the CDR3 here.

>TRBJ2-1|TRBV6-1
ASSEQGYDEQF
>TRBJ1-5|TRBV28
ATRGGNQPQH
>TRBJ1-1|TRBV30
AWTVFPTGGTEAF
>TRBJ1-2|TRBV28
ASREGIGDYGYT
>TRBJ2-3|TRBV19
ASSRPGLESTDTQY
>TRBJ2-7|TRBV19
ASSIDRRQY
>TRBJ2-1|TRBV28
ASSPYRTSGGYNEQF
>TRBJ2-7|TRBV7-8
ASSLPRLAGPYEQY
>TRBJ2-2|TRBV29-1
SVEAGTSNAGELF
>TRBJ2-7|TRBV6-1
ASSELEGIREQY
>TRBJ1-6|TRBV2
ASRGVSPLH
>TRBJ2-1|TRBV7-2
AGLAGGNEQF
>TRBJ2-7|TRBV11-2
ASSPGLALEQY
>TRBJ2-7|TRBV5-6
ASSLAFDKTYEQY